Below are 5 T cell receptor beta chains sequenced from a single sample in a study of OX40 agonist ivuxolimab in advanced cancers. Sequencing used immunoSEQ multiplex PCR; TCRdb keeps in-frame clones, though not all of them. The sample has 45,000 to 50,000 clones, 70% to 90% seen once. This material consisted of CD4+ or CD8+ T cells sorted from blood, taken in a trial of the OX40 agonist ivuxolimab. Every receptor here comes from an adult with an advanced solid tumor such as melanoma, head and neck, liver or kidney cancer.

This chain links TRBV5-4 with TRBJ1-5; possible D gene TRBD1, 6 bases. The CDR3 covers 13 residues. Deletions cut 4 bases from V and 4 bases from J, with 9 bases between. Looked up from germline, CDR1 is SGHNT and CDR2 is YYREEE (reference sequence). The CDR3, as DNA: TGTGCCAGCAGCCGCGGACAGAATCAGCCCCAGCATTTT. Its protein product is CASSRGQNQPQHF.

The CDR3 spells CASSLPGTGGEKLFF. The CDR3 nucleotides read TGTGCCAGCAGCTTACCCGGGACAGGGGGTGAAAAACTGTTTTTT. The J gene is TRBJ1-4, the V gene TRBV5-6; the match to TRBD1 covers 11 bases. Germline CDR1 is SGHDT and CDR2 is YYEEEE. This CDR3 has 15 residues. V lost 2 bases and J lost 7; bases outside the gene matches: 4. Together with reference TRBV5-6 and TRBJ1-4, the CDR3 gives the full variable domain: DAGVTQSPTHLIKTRGQQVTLRCSPKSGHDTVSWYQQALGQGPQFIFQYYEEEERQRGNFPDRFSGHQFPNYSSELNVNALLLGDSALYLCASSLPGTGGEKLFFGSGTQLSVL.

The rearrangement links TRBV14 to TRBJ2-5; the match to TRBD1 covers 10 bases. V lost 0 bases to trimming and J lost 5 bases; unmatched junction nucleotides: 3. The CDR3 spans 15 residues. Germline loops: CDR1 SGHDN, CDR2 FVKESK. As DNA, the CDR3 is TGTGCCAGCAGCCAAGAGGGACAGGGGAGGGAGACCCAGTACTTC. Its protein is CASSQEGQGRETQYF.

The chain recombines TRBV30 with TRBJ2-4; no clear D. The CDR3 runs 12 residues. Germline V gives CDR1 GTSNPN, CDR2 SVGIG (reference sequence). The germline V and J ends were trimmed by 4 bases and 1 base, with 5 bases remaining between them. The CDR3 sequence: CAWTGAKNIQYF. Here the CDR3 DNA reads TGTGCCTGGACTGGCGCCAAAAACATTCAGTACTTC.

The CDR3 loop reads CASSISPTSGGQETQYF. As DNA, the CDR3 is TGTGCCAGTAGTATCTCCCCGACTAGCGGAGGCCAAGAGACCCAGTACTTC. The V and J genes are TRBV19 and TRBJ2-5; 9 nucleotides line up with TRBD2. V shed 3 bases, J shed 1 base, and the junction held 9 bases outside the gene matches. The CDR3 extends over 17 amino acids. CDR1 LNHDA and CDR2 SQIVND come from the germline V gene (reference sequence).